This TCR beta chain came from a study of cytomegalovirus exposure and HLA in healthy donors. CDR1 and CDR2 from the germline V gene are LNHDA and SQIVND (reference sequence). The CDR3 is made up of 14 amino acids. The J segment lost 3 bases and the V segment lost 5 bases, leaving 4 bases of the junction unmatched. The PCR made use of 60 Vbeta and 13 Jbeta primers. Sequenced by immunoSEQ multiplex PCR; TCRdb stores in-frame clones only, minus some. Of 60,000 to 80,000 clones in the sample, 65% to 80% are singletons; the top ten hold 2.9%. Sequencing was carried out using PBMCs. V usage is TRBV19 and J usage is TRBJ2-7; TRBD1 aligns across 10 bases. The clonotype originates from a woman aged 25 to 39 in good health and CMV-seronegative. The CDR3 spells CASSFRTGGYEQYF. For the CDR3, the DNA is TGTGCCAGTAGTTTTAGGACAGGGGGCTACGAGCAGTACTTC. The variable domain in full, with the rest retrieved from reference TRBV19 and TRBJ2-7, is DGGITQSPKYLFRKEGQNVTLSCEQNLNHDAMYWYRQDPGQGLRLIYYSQIVNDFQKGDIAEGYSVSREKKESFPLTVTSAQKNPTAFYLCASSFRTGGYEQYFGPGTRLTVT.